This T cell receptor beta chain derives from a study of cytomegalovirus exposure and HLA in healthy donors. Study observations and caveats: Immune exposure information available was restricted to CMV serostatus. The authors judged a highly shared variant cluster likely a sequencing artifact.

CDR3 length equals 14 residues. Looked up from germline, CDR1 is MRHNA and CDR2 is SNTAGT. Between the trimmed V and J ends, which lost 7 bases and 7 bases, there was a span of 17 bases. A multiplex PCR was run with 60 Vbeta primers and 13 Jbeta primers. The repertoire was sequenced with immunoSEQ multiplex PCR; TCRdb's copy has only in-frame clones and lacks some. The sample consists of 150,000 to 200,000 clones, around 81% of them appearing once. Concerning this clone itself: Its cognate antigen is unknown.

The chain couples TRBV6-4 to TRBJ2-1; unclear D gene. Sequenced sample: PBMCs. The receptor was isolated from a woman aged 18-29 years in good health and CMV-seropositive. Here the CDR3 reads CASTSLRSLNEQFF. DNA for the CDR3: TGTGCCAGCACCTCTCTCAGGTCGTTGAATGAGCAGTTCTTC.